A few counts support the clone carrying this TCR beta chain. Its antigen is still unknown. After 5'RACE with constant-segment primers, TCR alpha and TCR beta cDNA libraries carrying sample barcodes and UMIs were obtained. MiXCR, applied by TCRdb to the 5' RACE reads, yields one record per CDR3 protein. The sample holds roughly 280,000 distinct CDR3 sequences, roughly 8% seen once. The data are from a study of T-cell memory formation after mild COVID-19. Whole-study findings and limits: Mostly located in CM and EM were contracting CD4+ clones, with contracting CD8+ clones located in EMRA.

Input material: PBMCs or a T cell subset sorted from them (not recorded which). The sequence came from a young man who had mild COVID-19 (a few samples of this study predate the infection). Cell type and time point are not known.

In nucleotides, the CDR3 is TGCGCCAGCAGCCCGAGGCCGGGACGCAGCAATGAGCAGTTCTTC. It is translated as CASSPRPGRSNEQFF. The chain couples TRBV4-1 to TRBJ2-1, with D perhaps being TRBD1 or TRBD2 (5 bases each). Germline CDR1 is MGHRA and CDR2 is YSYEKL. The CDR3 is made up of 15 amino acids. V shed 4 bases and J shed 6 bases, with 16 bases lying between them.